What follows are 28 T cell receptor beta chains derived from one specimen sequenced in a study of blood T cell repertoires in COVID-19. The protocol was immunoSEQ multiplex PCR, while the TCRdb copy is restricted to in-frame clones and leaves out a portion. The sample contains 210,000 or so clones, around four fifths of which appear only once. Sequencing was carried out using peripheral blood. The receptors derive from a man in his fifties or sixties with active or convalescent COVID-19.

The V gene is TRBV3-1 (or the pseudogene TRBV3-2), the J gene TRBJ2-6; D gene unclear. The CDR3 is 14 amino acids. The germline gives CDR1 LGHDT, CDR2 YNNKEL (reference sequence). V was cut by 3 bases and J by 0 bases, with 3 bases left in between. CDR3 coding DNA: TGTGCCAGCAGCCACGTCTCTGGGGCCAACGTCCTGACTTTC. Protein sequence: CASSHVSGANVLTF.

The rearrangement uses TRBV14 and TRBJ2-3, with TRBD2 matching 11 bases. Per the germline V gene, CDR1 is SGHDN and CDR2 is FVKESK. The CDR3 is made up of 16 amino acids. V trimming: 4 bases; J trimming: 3 bases; junction bases outside the gene matches: 6. CDR3 in amino acids: CASSPLLAGGTDTQYF. DNA of the CDR3: TGTGCCAGCAGCCCATTGTTAGCGGGGGGGACAGATACGCAGTATTTT. The entire variable domain, with the rest obtained from reference TRBV14 and TRBJ2-3, is as follows: EAGVTQFPSHSVIEKGQTVTLRCDPISGHDNLYWYRRVMGKEIKFLLHFVKESKQDESGMPNNRFLAERTGGTYSTLKVQPAELEDSGVYFCASSPLLAGGTDTQYFGPGTRLTVL.

The chain uses TRBV30 and TRBJ2-5, with 11 bases lining up with TRBD2. Trimming at V came to 2 bases and at J to 4 bases, leaving 12 bases not matched to a gene. The CDR3 extends over 17 amino acids. Germline assignment: CDR1 GTSNPN and CDR2 SVGIG (reference sequence). The CDR3 region is CAWSPGLAGGSGETQYF. The CDR3 nucleotides read TGTGCCTGGAGTCCAGGGCTAGCGGGAGGCTCGGGAGAGACCCAGTACTTC.

V is TRBV7-3 and J is TRBJ2-7; 9 nucleotides line up with TRBD1. CDR3 length equals 14 residues. Per germline, CDR1 SGHTA and CDR2 FQGTGA. Unmatched junction bases numbered 6, after V lost 5 bases and J lost 4 bases. The CDR3 coding sequence is TGTGCCAGCAGCCCGGGACAGGGAAGGTACGAGCAGTACTTC. It codes for CASSPGQGRYEQYF. The full variable domain, completed using reference TRBV7-3 and TRBJ2-7, is GAGVSQTPSNKVTEKGKYVELRCDPISGHTALYWYRQSLGQGPEFLIYFQGTGAADDSGLPNDRFFAVRPEGSVSTLKIQRTERGDSAVYLCASSPGQGRYEQYFGPGTRLTVT.

This sequence joins TRBV18 and TRBJ1-1; D not resolved. Trimming took off 2 bases at V and 0 bases at J, with 10 bases between the two ends. This CDR3 comprises 15 residues. CDR1 is KGHSH and CDR2 is LQKENI in the germline V gene. CDR3 region: CASSPGEGLNTEAFF. In DNA, the CDR3 is TGTGCCAGCTCACCAGGGGAGGGTTTGAACACTGAAGCTTTCTTT. Full variable domain (remainder filled in from reference TRBV18 and TRBJ1-1): NAGVMQNPRHLVRRRGQEARLRCSPMKGHSHVYWYRQLPEEGLKFMVYLQKENIIDESGMPKERFSAEFPKEGPSILRIQQVVRGDSAAYFCASSPGEGLNTEAFFGQGTRLTVV.

The chain combines TRBV5-4 with TRBJ1-5, with D perhaps matching TRBD1 (5 bases). CDR3 length equals 13 residues. Germline V gene data show CDR1 as SGHNT and CDR2 as YYREEE (reference sequence). Trimming pared 4 bases from V and 4 bases from J, leaving 9 bases between. CDR3 nucleotide sequence: TGTGCCAGCAGCCGTGACAGAAATCAGCCCCAGCATTTT. Its translation: CASSRDRNQPQHF.

The chain has TRBV9 and TRBJ1-3; TRBD1 might be the D (5 bases). Germline CDR1 is SGDLS and CDR2 is YYNGEE. This CDR3 is built from 12 residues. The V gene lost 7 bases and the J gene lost 6 bases, with 11 bases spanning the gap. CDR3 residues: CASRRGENTIYF. DNA for the CDR3: TGTGCCAGCCGAAGGGGCGAAAACACCATATATTTT.

The chain uses TRBV5-1 and TRBJ2-1; 13 nucleotides align to TRBD2. The germline V gene encodes CDR1 SGHRS and CDR2 YFSETQ. CDR3 size: 15 residues. The junction had 10 bases not matched to a gene; V was cut back by 1 base and J by 15 bases. The CDR3 DNA sequence: TGCGCCAGCAGCTTGTTGGGGACTAGCGGGAAGGGCGGGTTCTTC. This encodes CASSLLGTSGKGGFF.

This chain joins TRBV6-6 and TRBJ1-1, with D perhaps TRBD1 (6 bases). The V gene's germline CDR1 is MNHNY and CDR2 SVGAGI (reference sequence). The V gene lost 3 bases and the J gene lost 1 base, with 9 bases spanning the gap. The CDR3 spans 14 residues. DNA for the CDR3: TGTGCCAGCAGTTATGGGGGCTCGAACACTGAAGCTTTCTTT. This encodes CASSYGGSNTEAFF.

This rearrangement joins TRBV7-9 to TRBJ2-3; no firm D call. The CDR3 runs to 11 residues. The V gene lost 3 bases and the J gene lost 5 bases, with 3 bases spanning the gap. Germline assignment: CDR1 SEHNR and CDR2 FQNEAQ (reference sequence). The CDR3 protein is CASSFKDTQYF. DNA for the CDR3: TGTGCCAGCAGCTTTAAAGATACGCAGTATTTT. The complete variable domain, with remaining parts taken from reference TRBV7-9 and TRBJ2-3, reads DTGVSQNPRHKITKRGQNVTFRCDPISEHNRLYWYRQTLGQGPEFLTYFQNEAQLEKSRLLSDRFSAERPKGSFSTLEIQRTEQGDSAMYLCASSFKDTQYFGPGTRLTVL.

The chain joins TRBV5-8 to TRBJ1-2; 8 bases fit TRBD1. CDR3 length: 16 amino acids. Trimming removed 4 bases from V and 6 bases from J; junction bases left unmatched: 14. Per the germline V gene, CDR1 is SGHTS and CDR2 is YDEGEE. The chain's CDR3 is CASSEDRETGEDGYTF. CDR3 sequence (DNA): TGTGCCAGCAGCGAAGACAGAGAGACAGGGGAGGATGGCTACACCTTC.

The rearrangement links TRBV29-1 to TRBJ2-3, with D perhaps matching TRBD2 (5 bases). The CDR3 totals 11 residues. The germline V gene encodes CDR1 SQVTM and CDR2 ANQGSEA. Trimming took off 7 bases at V and 6 bases at J, with 11 bases between the two ends. The CDR3 sequence is CSASGWDTQYF. CDR3 in DNA: TGCAGCGCTTCGGGATGGGATACGCAGTATTTT.

The chain has TRBV19 and TRBJ2-7, with D possibly being TRBD1 (6 bases). V was cut by 4 bases and J by 2 bases, with 12 bases left in between. CDR3 size: 14 residues. Germline V gives CDR1 LNHDA, CDR2 SQIVND (reference sequence). The CDR3 sequence is CASSTRQAPYEQYF. DNA of the CDR3: TGTGCCAGTAGTACTCGACAGGCCCCCTACGAGCAGTACTTC. The whole variable domain, remainder taken from reference TRBV19 and TRBJ2-7, is DGGITQSPKYLFRKEGQNVTLSCEQNLNHDAMYWYRQDPGQGLRLIYYSQIVNDFQKGDIAEGYSVSREKKESFPLTVTSAQKNPTAFYLCASSTRQAPYEQYFGPGTRLTVT.

This chain connects TRBV19 to TRBJ2-3; 10 nucleotides align to TRBD2. V shed 6 bases, J shed 0 bases, and the junction held 15 bases outside the gene matches. This CDR3 is 19 amino acids long. Germline V gene sequence: CDR1 LNHDA, CDR2 SQIVND (reference sequence). As DNA, the CDR3 is TGTGCCAGTAGCGCGGCGGCTAGCGGGGGATCCCTTAGCACAGATACGCAGTATTTT. It encodes CASSAAASGGSLSTDTQYF.

This clone has a single count. The chain carries TRBV6-1 and TRBJ1-5; perhaps TRBD1 as D (6 bases). The CDR3 contains 16 residues. Germline V CDR1 and CDR2: MNHNS, SASEGT. V was cut by 2 bases and J by 3 bases, with 14 bases left in between. As DNA, the CDR3 is TGTGCCAGCAGTGAAATGGTAACAGGGAACAATCAGCCCCAGCATTTT. This encodes CASSEMVTGNNQPQHF.

This clone was counted only a few times. The V gene is TRBV29-1, the J gene TRBJ2-4, with a possible D match to TRBD1 (6 bases). Germline V gives CDR1 SQVTM, CDR2 ANQGSEA. The CDR3 length is 15 residues. Trimming removed 5 bases from V and 1 base from J, with 15 bases in between. The CDR3 bases are TGCAGCGTTCGGGGACACCAGGCGGCCAAAAACATTCAGTACTTC. Translating it yields CSVRGHQAAKNIQYF.

This chain joins TRBV3-1 (or the pseudogene TRBV3-2) and TRBJ2-2, with 11 nucleotides matching TRBD1. J was trimmed by 6 bases and V by 3 bases; bases with no gene match: 3. The length of the CDR3 is 15 residues. Germline loops: CDR1 LGHDT, CDR2 YNNKEL (reference sequence). CDR3 coding DNA: TGTGCCAGCAGCCACCGGGACAGGGGGTCCGGGGAGCTGTTTTTT. This sequence encodes CASSHRDRGSGELFF.

The gene calls are TRBV20-1 and TRBJ2-5, with D perhaps matching TRBD2 (5 bases). Between the trimmed V and J ends, which lost 2 bases and 5 bases, there was a span of 6 bases. CDR1 and CDR2 from the germline V gene are DFQATT and SNEGSKA (reference sequence). This CDR3 is 11 amino acids long. This CDR3 reads CSARTGETQYF. CDR3 bases: TGCAGTGCTAGAACGGGGGAGACCCAGTACTTC.

The CDR3 region is CASSAPMAGRGYEQYF. The CDR3 coding sequence is TGTGCCAGCAGTGCCCCCATGGCGGGGCGCGGGTACGAGCAGTACTTC. V and J are TRBV6-1 and TRBJ2-7; D might be TRBD2 (6 bases). V was pared by 4 bases and J by 4 bases, with 20 bases between. The length of the CDR3 is 16 residues. Germline CDR1 MNHNS, CDR2 SASEGT.

CDR3 sequence reads: CASSVATAGGIQETQYF. In DNA, the CDR3 is TGTGCCAGCAGCGTAGCTACAGCGGGGGGCATCCAAGAGACCCAGTACTTC. The chain carries TRBV9 and TRBJ2-5; 9 nucleotides line up with TRBD2. Trimming cost V 0 bases and J 1 base; bases outside gene matches: 7. The CDR3 is made up of 17 amino acids. Germline CDR1 is SGDLS and CDR2 is YYNGEE.

The V and J genes are TRBV2 and TRBJ1-1; unclear D gene. The CDR3 has 12 residues. V shed 7 bases and J shed 4 bases, with 10 bases lying between them. Per the germline V gene, CDR1 is SNHLY and CDR2 is FYNNEI. The CDR3 bases are TGTGCCAGCAAGTCGTCGGGCACTGAAGCTTTCTTT. Protein product: CASKSSGTEAFF.

CDR3 sequence: CASSWSGGVDQPQHF. In DNA form, the CDR3 reads TGTGCCAGTAGTTGGTCAGGGGGCGTTGATCAGCCCCAGCATTTT. The V call is TRBV19, the J call TRBJ1-5; 8 bases map to TRBD1. Trimming took 5 bases from V and 5 from J; bases not matched to a gene: 8. CDR1 and CDR2 from the germline V gene are LNHDA and SQIVND (reference sequence). There are 15 residues in the CDR3.

This chain connects TRBV6-5 to TRBJ1-5, with D hard to call. The V end lost 8 bases, the J end lost 1 base, and 9 bases lay between the germline ends. CDR3 length: 13 residues. Germline assignment: CDR1 MNHEY and CDR2 SVGAGI. CDR3 residues: CASGEDSNQPQHF. CDR3 nucleotides: TGTGCCAGCGGGGAGGACAGCAATCAGCCCCAGCATTTT.

The rearrangement links TRBV7-8 to TRBJ1-4; possibly TRBD1 for D (5 bases). Germline V gene sequence: CDR1 SGHVS, CDR2 FQNEAQ. This CDR3 is 15 amino acids long. The V end lost 1 base, the J end lost 5 bases, and 11 bases lay between the germline ends. For the CDR3, the DNA is TGTGCCAGCAGCTTAGGGGGCAGAAGGAATGAAAAACTGTTTTTT. This gives the protein CASSLGGRRNEKLFF.

The V call is TRBV29-1, the J call TRBJ1-1, with D maybe TRBD1 (6 bases). V lost 4 bases, J lost 3 bases, and 12 bases lay in between. From germline, CDR1 is SQVTM and CDR2 ANQGSEA. CDR3 length: 13 amino acids. CDR3 DNA: TGCAGCGTTGGGACAGCCGGTGACACTGAAGCTTTCTTT. It specifies CSVGTAGDTEAFF.

This clone was seen more than once but under ten times. This sequence joins TRBV20-1 and TRBJ1-6; TRBD1 aligns across 9 bases. Trimming took 3 bases from V and 8 from J; bases not matched to a gene: 8. The CDR3 loop spans 15 amino acids. The germline V gene encodes CDR1 DFQATT and CDR2 SNEGSKA (reference sequence). The CDR3 region is CSASPGTGFDSPLHF. CDR3 coding DNA: TGCAGTGCTAGTCCCGGGACAGGGTTTGATTCACCCCTCCACTTT.

Notes on this clone: The junction and the germline gene differ at one end; a read error may be behind it. This chain uses TRBV7-2 with TRBJ1-2, with D perhaps TRBD1 (6 bases). The CDR3 spans 18 residues. Germline V gene sequence: CDR1 SGHTA, CDR2 FQGNSA. CDR3 in DNA: TGTGCCAGCAGCTTATGGGTCGATTCCATAGGACAGACCTATGGCTACATCTTC. Translating gives CASSLWVDSIGQTYGYIF.

The chain is built from TRBV9 and TRBJ1-1; unclear D gene. This CDR3 comprises 17 residues. Trimming removed 6 bases at V and 0 bases at J, with 21 bases between. Germline V CDR1 and CDR2: SGDLS, YYNGEE. The CDR3 DNA sequence: TGTGCCAGCACCGCTCTCGACCTAGGGAGACTGAACACTGAAGCTTTCTTT. As protein: CASTALDLGRLNTEAFF.